One sample yielded the 26 T cell receptor beta chains listed below, sequenced in a study of blood T cell repertoires in COVID-19. The table came from immunoSEQ multiplex PCR; TCRdb's copy has only in-frame clones and leaves some out. This table holds 250,000 to 300,000 clones, almost 85% found once. Sequences were obtained from peripheral blood. The receptors were sampled from a man between 45 and 60 years old with active or convalescent COVID-19.

This clone was counted a few times. This chain joins TRBV7-9 and TRBJ2-7; 11 bases agree with TRBD2. The CDR3 contains 18 residues. CDR1 is SEHNR and CDR2 is FQNEAQ in the germline V gene (reference sequence). With 2 bases clipped from V and 1 base from J, the junction kept 10 bases outside the gene matches. CDR3 DNA sequence: TGTGCCAGCAGCTTATCCCGGACTAGCGGGCCAACTTCCTACGAGCAGTACTTC. Its protein is CASSLSRTSGPTSYEQYF.

This clone was detected a few times. The V gene is TRBV4-2, the J gene TRBJ2-2; 8 nucleotides match TRBD2. Trimming took 1 base from V and 6 from J; bases not matched to a gene: 13. CDR3 length: 18 residues. The germline V gene encodes CDR1 LGHNA and CDR2 YNFKEQ. The CDR3 loop reads CASSQGGSRASGPGELFF. DNA for the CDR3: TGTGCCAGCAGCCAAGGAGGTTCTCGGGCTAGCGGGCCCGGGGAGCTGTTTTTT.

The chain's CDR3 is CASSPGTSGALNTGELFF. CDR3 nucleotide sequence: TGTGCCAGCTCACCAGGGACTAGCGGCGCCTTGAACACCGGGGAGCTGTTTTTT. The rearrangement links TRBV18 to TRBJ2-2, with 11 nucleotides matching TRBD2. After removal of 2 bases from V and 1 base from J, the junction contained 6 bases not matched to a gene. CDR3 size: 18 residues. Germline V gives CDR1 KGHSH, CDR2 LQKENI.

This chain uses TRBV5-4 with TRBJ2-1; possible D gene TRBD2, 5 bases. The V end was cut by 10 bases, the J end by 2 bases, with 19 bases between. The CDR3 extends over 15 amino acids. The germline gives CDR1 SGHNT, CDR2 YYREEE (reference sequence). The CDR3 DNA follows: TGTGCCCTAGGGAAGGCAGCGGCCACCTACAATGAGCAGTTCTTC. The encoded protein is CALGKAAATYNEQFF.

The chain combines TRBV7-9 with TRBJ1-3; a weak D match, TRBD1 (5 bases). Germline loops: CDR1 SEHNR, CDR2 FQNEAQ (reference sequence). V was cut by 0 bases and J by 5 bases, with 8 bases left in between. There are 14 residues in the CDR3. CDR3 in DNA: TGTGCCAGCAGCTTAGCTGGGGGGAGAAACACCATATATTTT. Protein sequence: CASSLAGGRNTIYF.

This sequence joins TRBV7-2 and TRBJ2-3; 8 nucleotides line up with TRBD2. The trim removed 4 bases at V and 1 base at J, leaving 1 base unmatched. The CDR3 extends over 14 amino acids. Germline V gives CDR1 SGHTA, CDR2 FQGNSA. The CDR3 protein is CASSSGGGTDTQYF. The CDR3 coding sequence is TGTGCCAGCAGCTCGGGGGGGGGCACAGATACGCAGTATTTT.

The chain combines TRBV4-2 with TRBJ1-4; maybe TRBD1 (6 bases). Germline lookup yields CDR1 LGHNA and CDR2 YNFKEQ. V was pared by 4 bases and J by 7 bases, with 16 bases between. CDR3 size: 15 residues. CDR3 sequence: CASSLEGGQGEKLFF. The CDR3 DNA follows: TGTGCCAGCAGCCTAGAGGGGGGGCAGGGTGAAAAACTGTTTTTT.

The V gene is TRBV7-2, the J gene TRBJ2-7; D not certain. The CDR3 is 13 amino acids. V was cut by 0 bases and J by 6 bases, with 9 bases left in between. CDR1 SGHTA and CDR2 FQGNSA come from the germline V gene. The CDR3 DNA reads TGTGCCAGCAGCTTAGCGGAGATTGGCGAGCAGTACTTC. It specifies CASSLAEIGEQYF.

This rearrangement joins TRBV20-1 to TRBJ1-5; D is unclear. Trimming took off 4 bases at V and 9 bases at J, with 10 bases between the two ends. CDR1 DFQATT and CDR2 SNEGSKA come from the germline V gene (reference sequence). The CDR3 totals 11 residues. The CDR3 nucleotides read TGCAGTGCTACCCCCGGCGGGCCCCAGCATTTT. This sequence encodes CSATPGGPQHF.

This clone has more than one count but fewer than ten. The chain uses TRBV3-1 (or the pseudogene TRBV3-2) and TRBJ1-1, with D possibly being TRBD1 (6 bases). V was shortened by 1 base and J by 6 bases, with 12 bases between the two germline ends. CDR1 and CDR2 (germline): LGHDT, YNNKEL (reference sequence). The CDR3 has 14 residues. The CDR3 loop is CASSQGTVKAEAFF. The CDR3 DNA reads TGTGCCAGCAGCCAAGGGACAGTTAAGGCTGAAGCTTTCTTT.

The chain employs TRBV19 and TRBJ2-2; 7 nucleotides line up with TRBD2. This CDR3 comprises 16 residues. Germline CDR1 and CDR2: LNHDA and SQIVND (reference sequence). V lost 6 bases, J lost 2 bases, and 9 bases stayed unmatched. CDR3 region: CASRWGGVRNTGELFF. CDR3 sequence (DNA): TGTGCCAGTAGATGGGGGGGTGTGAGAAACACCGGGGAGCTGTTTTTT.

CDR3 amino acids: CAISESWYTGQGFEKLFF. The CDR3 DNA reads as TGTGCCATCAGTGAGTCGTGGTACACGGGACAGGGTTTTGAAAAACTGTTTTTT. The chain combines TRBV10-3 with TRBJ1-4; 9 nucleotides match TRBD1. Per germline, CDR1 ENHRY and CDR2 SYGVKD. The V segment lost 0 bases and the J segment 7 bases; nucleotides outside the gene matches: 12. The CDR3 runs 18 residues.

This chain connects TRBV29-1 to TRBJ2-5, with 7 bases aligning to TRBD2. CDR1 is SQVTM, CDR2 ANQGSEA, per germline. This CDR3 region has 14 residues. Trimming cost V 6 bases and J 5 bases; bases outside gene matches: 12. CDR3 sequence reads: CSVGGISIGETQYF. The CDR3, as DNA: TGCAGCGTGGGGGGGATCTCGATTGGGGAGACCCAGTACTTC.

The V call is TRBV6-6, the J call TRBJ2-4; TRBD2 aligns across 7 bases. CDR1 and CDR2 (germline): MNHNY, SVGAGI (reference sequence). The V gene end was trimmed by 6 bases and the J gene end by 8 bases; junction bases not matched to a gene: 4. This CDR3 has 12 residues. The CDR3 sequence: CASSPGRDIQYF. CDR3 bases: TGTGCCAGCAGCCCGGGGAGGGACATTCAGTACTTC.

V and J are TRBV5-1 and TRBJ2-7, with D uncertain. The CDR3 is 19 amino acids. Per germline, CDR1 SGHRS and CDR2 YFSETQ. Deletions cut 4 bases from V and 5 bases from J, with 31 bases between. CDR3 loop: CASSPTWYPTIGADHEQYF. The CDR3 DNA reads as TGCGCCAGCAGCCCGACTTGGTACCCGACGATTGGCGCCGACCACGAGCAGTACTTC.

V is TRBV30 and J is TRBJ2-7; 9 nucleotides match TRBD1. The CDR3 extends over 13 amino acids. The V gene end was trimmed by 1 base and the J gene end by 5 bases; junction bases not matched to a gene: 3. CDR1 is GTSNPN, CDR2 SVGIG, per germline (reference sequence). CDR3 loop: CAWSGDRVHEQYF. The CDR3 nucleotides read TGTGCCTGGAGTGGGGACAGGGTCCACGAGCAGTACTTC.

The chain carries TRBV14 and TRBJ2-7, with TRBD2 matching over 10 bases. Germline CDR1 reads SGHDN; CDR2 reads FVKESK. Germline trimming cut 3 bases from V and 6 bases from J; bases unmatched to any gene: 5. The CDR3 length is 14 residues. For the CDR3, the DNA is TGTGCCAGCAGCCAGCTAGCGGGAGCCGCCGAGCAGTACTTC. Amino acid sequence: CASSQLAGAAEQYF.

The chain uses TRBV30 and TRBJ1-1; 7 positions match TRBD1. Germline trimming cut 4 bases from V and 5 bases from J; bases unmatched to any gene: 10. Germline CDR1 and CDR2: GTSNPN and SVGIG (reference sequence). The CDR3 consists of 14 residues. CDR3 sequence reads: CAWTNRGFTTEAFF. Written as DNA, the CDR3 is TGTGCCTGGACTAACAGGGGTTTTACGACTGAAGCTTTCTTT.

The J gene is TRBJ1-3, the V gene TRBV7-2; unclear D gene. This CDR3 region has 14 residues. Germline values: CDR1 SGHTA, CDR2 FQGNSA. V was pared by 2 bases and J by 7 bases, with 12 bases between. The CDR3 DNA follows: TGTGCCAGCAGCTTACCCTATCCCCCCAACACCATATATTTT. It encodes CASSLPYPPNTIYF.

The gene calls are TRBV18 and TRBJ2-7, with TRBD2 matching over 7 bases. The J segment lost 4 bases and the V segment lost 0 bases, leaving 9 bases of the junction unmatched. Germline loops: CDR1 KGHSH, CDR2 LQKENI. CDR3 size: 16 residues. CDR3 coding DNA: TGTGCCAGCTCACCACCTCGCGGCGGGAGAGGGTACGAGCAGTACTTC. It codes for CASSPPRGGRGYEQYF.

There are a few counts of this clone. V is TRBV16 and J is TRBJ1-2; D is undetermined. The CDR3 is made up of 13 amino acids. CDR1 and CDR2 from the germline V gene are KGHSY and FQNENV. V dropped 3 bases and J dropped 1 base, with 6 bases sitting between them. The CDR3: CASSHNFNYGYTF. DNA for the CDR3: TGTGCCAGCAGCCACAACTTTAACTATGGCTACACCTTC.

This sequence joins TRBV5-1 and TRBJ2-1, with D perhaps TRBD2 (7 bases). V lost 4 bases to trimming and J lost 8 bases, with 28 bases between them. Germline CDR1 and CDR2: SGHRS and YFSETQ. The CDR3 covers 18 residues. The CDR3, as DNA: TGCGCCAGCAGCGCCTCCCCGAGGGGGGGGACCTTCATCGATGAGCAGTTCTTC. Protein: CASSASPRGGTFIDEQFF.

This chain uses TRBV6-5 with TRBJ1-3, with D perhaps matching TRBD1 (5 bases). Per germline, CDR1 MNHEY and CDR2 SVGAGI. The CDR3 runs 16 residues. Deletions cut 2 bases from V and 1 base from J, with 12 bases between. This chain's CDR3 is CASSYDPGTSGNTIYF. DNA for the CDR3: TGTGCCAGCAGTTACGACCCCGGGACTTCTGGAAACACCATATATTTT.

This clone occurred once. This chain uses TRBV13 with TRBJ1-1, with D perhaps matching TRBD1 (6 bases). Trimming shortened V by 0 bases and J by 6 bases, and 17 bases separated the two germline ends. CDR1 PRHDT and CDR2 FYEKMQ come from the germline V gene (reference sequence). The CDR3 covers 16 residues. DNA for the CDR3: TGTGCCAGCAGCTTAGGCCCCCCTACAGGGTCGGCTGAAGCTTTCTTT. It codes for CASSLGPPTGSAEAFF.

The rearrangement joins TRBV27 to TRBJ2-7, with 8 bases that match TRBD2. The V segment lost 5 bases and the J segment 5 bases; nucleotides outside the gene matches: 11. The CDR3 sequence is 15 residues long. The V gene's germline CDR1 is MNHEY and CDR2 SMNVEV (reference sequence). CDR3 bases: TGTGCCAGCAGTCCCCGACTAGCGATCGTAGACGAGCAGTACTTC. Amino acids: CASSPRLAIVDEQYF.

This clone was counted a single time. The rearrangement joins TRBV28 to TRBJ2-1; 11 positions agree with TRBD2. The V gene end was trimmed by 5 bases and the J gene end by 7 bases; junction bases not matched to a gene: 10. Germline loops: CDR1 MDHEN, CDR2 SYDVKM. The CDR3 has 16 residues. The CDR3 DNA follows: TGTGCCAGCAGTCCGCAGGCTAGCGGGAGGAGGAATGAGCAGTTCTTC. It specifies CASSPQASGRRNEQFF.